Included here is one T cell receptor beta chain sequence, with context. What it recognizes is unknown. Trimming shortened V by 3 bases and J by 7 bases, and 11 bases separated the two germline ends. The CDR3 spans 13 residues. Germline-derived CDR1 and CDR2 are SGHRS and YFSETQ. With template switching, a universal primer site was added, and the cDNA carried unique molecular identifiers. TCRdb passed the 5' RACE reads through MiXCR, listing each CDR3 protein once. The table has some 790,000 distinct CDR3 sequences, 18% seen once. The data derive from a study of identical twins. Whole-study results and caveats: Twin-shared out-of-frame alpha sequences showed excess low generation probability. The study found that models underestimated out-of-frame TCR alpha sharing in monozygotic twins. Researchers reported weaker excess twin sharing in beta out-of-frame sequences.

These data were also filed under a second study, of T cells expressing NK-cell markers.

The origin of this receptor is a woman younger than 30 in good health. The sequenced material came from PBMCs. The rearrangement uses TRBV5-1 and TRBJ2-1; D not resolved. CDR3 amino acids: CASSSPLGNEQFF. CDR3 nucleotides: TGCGCCAGCAGCTCCCCTCTAGGTAATGAGCAGTTCTTC.